This TCR beta chain was observed in a study of early T cells in non-severe SARS-CoV-2 infection. The V gene lost 2 bases and the J gene lost 0 bases, with 21 bases spanning the gap. In germline, CDR1 is SGHVS, CDR2 FQNEAQ. This CDR3 is built from 19 residues. Attached unique molecular identifiers marked individual cDNA molecules. One entry per CDR3 protein, called by TCRdb with MiXCR from the 5' RACE reads. The sample comprises over 80,000 distinct CDR3 sequences, 14% of which are singletons, and 10% to 11% rests with the top ten. This clonotype was recorded at least ten times. This TCR was recovered from an adult who was a healthcare worker with PCR-confirmed SARS-CoV-2 infection or an uninfected control (not recorded which). This chain links TRBV7-8 with TRBJ2-3; D may be TRBD1 or TRBD2 (5 bases each). The sample consisted of whole blood. CDR3 sequence reads: CASSLSPVGGWRSTDTQYF. The CDR3 DNA is TGTGCCAGCAGCTTATCCCCCGTTGGGGGATGGAGGAGCACAGATACGCAGTATTTT.